This TCR beta chain was sequenced for a study of CD8 T cells in Susac syndrome. RNA in amounts of about 0.45 to 1 ug was reverse transcribed with random hexamers. The CDR3 of TCR beta was amplified by immunoSEQ multiplex PCR across 54 Vbeta and 13 Jbeta. TCRdb passed the immunoSEQ multiplex PCR reads through MiXCR, listing each CDR3 protein once. This sample has hundreds of thousands of distinct CDR3 sequences; around 96% occur once, and the top ten carry roughly 0.09%. Those who served as multiple sclerosis controls were treatment-naive patients with stable or active relapsing-remitting disease. The clonotype was recovered from a human donor with multiple sclerosis. The sample consisted of CD4+ T cells from PBMCs.

In DNA form, the CDR3 reads TGCGCCAGCAGCCAAGATAAAATCCCTTACAATGAGCAGTTCTTC. Translating it yields CASSQDKIPYNEQFF. This chain uses TRBV4-1 with TRBJ2-1; D unclear. This CDR3 is 15 amino acids long. Per germline, CDR1 MGHRA and CDR2 YSYEKL. Between the trimmed V and J ends, which lost 0 bases and 4 bases, there was a span of 10 bases.